The T cell receptor beta chain described here comes from a study of blood T cell repertoires in COVID-19 (dated by TCRdb to about 2020). Broadly, across the study: Samples covering the acute and convalescent phases of COVID-19 were provided by collaborators in the United States, Italy and Spain. Nearly every sample came with metadata listing a de-identified subject ID, COVID-19 status, age in years and sex. The prospective study material was composed of cDNA or gDNA derived from T cells, B-cell-depleted T cells, or PBMCs. Samples came from the ongoing ImmuneRACE study (first 160 participants) plus 1,254 subjects from 6 global collaborators. The dataset comprised deeply sampled blood TCRbeta repertoires from subjects exposed to, actively infected with, or recovered from COVID-19. The repertoires were made available in a free public database intended to serve as a resource for research on the immune response to SARS-CoV-2. Where available, HLA class I and class II types were taken from metadata supplied by the sample provider and were not determined by assay-based typing.

Summary of the overall study and its limitations: Clinical and demographic metadata were provided uncurated, with the amount varying by source and participant.

A note on this clone: Its antigen has not been determined. No base-level quality is on record; no much larger clone is a single base apart.

The germline V gene sets CDR1 to SNHLY and CDR2 to FYNNEI. The CDR3 goes from the cysteine to the phenylalanine over 13 residues. Of the read, only the CDR3 DNA is kept; its 39 bases are in frame from base 1. Between the V and J ends, shortened by 9 bases and 1 base respectively, the junction contains 12 bases. TCRbeta CDR3 regions were amplified from genomic DNA by means of the immunoSEQ Assay, a bias-controlled multiplex PCR. The original pipeline was this. Nucleated cell counts per sample were estimated from amplification of reference gene primers within the assay. Sequence reads were collapsed and filtered to measure the absolute abundance of every unique TCRbeta CDR3 rearrangement. For each sample, productive Simpson clonality was calculated by taking the square root of Simpson's diversity index across productive rearrangements. TCRdb provides this immuneACCESS table in a form limited to in-frame rearrangements. Some clones are lacking; in checked studies, under half of them reflect an unresolved V gene, and why the rest are absent is not known. For V, J and clone size, that table is used; D and trimming come from the DNA. The table for this sample lists over 150,000 clones; around 87% of them were counted only once. The ten largest clonotypes hold roughly 0.85% of the sample.

Another Seattle source contributed samples from volunteer blood donors who had recovered from COVID-19. The collaborating institutions used their own protocols to collect whole blood in K2EDTA tubes. For TCRbeta analysis, collaborator samples were shipped as frozen whole blood, as isolated PBMCs, or as DNA extracted from either sample type. The chain is assembled from TRBV2 and TRBJ1-1, with no confident D gene call. This clonotype was sampled from a woman between 18 and 29 years old who had recovered from COVID-19. What was sequenced was peripheral blood. The CDR3 protein is CASILEGNTEAFF. The DNA sequence follows: TGTGCCAGTATCCTCGAGGGGAACACTGAAGCTTTCTTT.